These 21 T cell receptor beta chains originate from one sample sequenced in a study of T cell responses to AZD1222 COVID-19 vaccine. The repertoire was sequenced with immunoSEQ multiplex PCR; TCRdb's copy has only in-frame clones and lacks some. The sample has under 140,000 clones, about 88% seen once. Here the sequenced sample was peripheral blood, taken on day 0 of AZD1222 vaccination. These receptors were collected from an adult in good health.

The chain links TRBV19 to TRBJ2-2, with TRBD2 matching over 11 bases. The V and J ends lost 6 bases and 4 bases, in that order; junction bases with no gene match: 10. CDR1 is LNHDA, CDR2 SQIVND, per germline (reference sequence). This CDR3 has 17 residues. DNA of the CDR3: TGTGCCAGTAGACTACTAGCGGGAGAGTTCGGCACCGGGGAGCTGTTTTTT. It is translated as CASRLLAGEFGTGELFF.

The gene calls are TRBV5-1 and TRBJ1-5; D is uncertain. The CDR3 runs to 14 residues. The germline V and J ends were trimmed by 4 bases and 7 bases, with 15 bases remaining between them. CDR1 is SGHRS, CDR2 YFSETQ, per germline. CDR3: CASSPGPPGQPQHF. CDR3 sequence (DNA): TGCGCCAGCAGCCCGGGCCCCCCCGGGCAGCCCCAGCATTTT.

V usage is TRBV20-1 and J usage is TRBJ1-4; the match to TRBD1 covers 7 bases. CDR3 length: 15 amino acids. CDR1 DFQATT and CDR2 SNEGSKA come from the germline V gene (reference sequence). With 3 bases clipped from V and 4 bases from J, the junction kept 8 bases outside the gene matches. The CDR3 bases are TGCAGTGCTAGTCTACCGGGACAGCTTAATGAAAAACTGTTTTTT. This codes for CSASLPGQLNEKLFF.

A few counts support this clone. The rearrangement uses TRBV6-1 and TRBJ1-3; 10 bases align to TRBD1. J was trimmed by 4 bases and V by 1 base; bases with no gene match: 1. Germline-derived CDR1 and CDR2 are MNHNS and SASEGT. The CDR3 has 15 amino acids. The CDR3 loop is CASSEGTGGGNTIYF. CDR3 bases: TGTGCCAGCAGTGAAGGGACAGGGGGAGGAAACACCATATATTTT.

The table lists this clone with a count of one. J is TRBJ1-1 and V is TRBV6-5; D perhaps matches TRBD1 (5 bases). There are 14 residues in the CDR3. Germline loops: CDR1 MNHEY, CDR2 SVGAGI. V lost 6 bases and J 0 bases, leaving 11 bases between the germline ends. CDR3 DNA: TGTGCCAGCAGGCAGGGTTATTTGAACACTGAAGCTTTCTTT. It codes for CASRQGYLNTEAFF.

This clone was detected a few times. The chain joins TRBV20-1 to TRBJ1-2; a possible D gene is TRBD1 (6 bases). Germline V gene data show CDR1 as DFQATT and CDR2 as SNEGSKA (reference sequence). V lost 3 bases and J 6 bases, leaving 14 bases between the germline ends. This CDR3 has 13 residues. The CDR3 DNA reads TGCAGTGCTAGTAGCCCTGGACAGAATGGCTACACCTTC. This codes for CSASSPGQNGYTF.

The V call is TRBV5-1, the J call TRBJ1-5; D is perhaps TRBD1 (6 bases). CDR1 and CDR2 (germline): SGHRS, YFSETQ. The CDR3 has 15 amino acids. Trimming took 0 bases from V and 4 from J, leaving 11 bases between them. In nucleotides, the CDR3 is TGCGCCAGCAGCTTGGAGCCAGGGGAGAATCAGCCCCAGCATTTT. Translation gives CASSLEPGENQPQHF.

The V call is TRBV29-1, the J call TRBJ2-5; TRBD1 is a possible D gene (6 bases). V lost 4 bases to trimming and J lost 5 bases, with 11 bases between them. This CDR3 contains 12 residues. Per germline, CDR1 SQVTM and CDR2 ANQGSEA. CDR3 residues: CSVVGHGETQYF. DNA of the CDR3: TGCAGCGTTGTGGGACACGGGGAGACCCAGTACTTC.

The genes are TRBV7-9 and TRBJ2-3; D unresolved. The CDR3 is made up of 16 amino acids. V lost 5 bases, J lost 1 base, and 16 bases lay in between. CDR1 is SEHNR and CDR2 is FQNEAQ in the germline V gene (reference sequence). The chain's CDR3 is CASSPKVGDGTDTQYF. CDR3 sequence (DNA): TGTGCCAGCAGCCCGAAGGTTGGGGATGGCACAGATACGCAGTATTTT.

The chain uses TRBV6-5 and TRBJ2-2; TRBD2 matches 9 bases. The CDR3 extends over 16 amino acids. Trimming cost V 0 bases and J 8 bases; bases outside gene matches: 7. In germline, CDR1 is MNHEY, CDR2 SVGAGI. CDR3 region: CASSYSLSGSAGELFF. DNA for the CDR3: TGTGCCAGCAGTTACTCGCTTAGCGGGAGTGCAGGGGAGCTGTTTTTT.

CDR3 DNA sequence: TGTGCCAGCAGCTTGGGGGGAGGACAGGGATTCGAGCAGTACTTC. This translates into CASSLGGGQGFEQYF. The rearrangement links TRBV5-4 to TRBJ2-7; 8 bases fit TRBD1. The trim removed 0 bases at V and 6 bases at J, leaving 8 bases unmatched. This CDR3 contains 15 residues. Germline lookup yields CDR1 SGHNT and CDR2 YYREEE (reference sequence).

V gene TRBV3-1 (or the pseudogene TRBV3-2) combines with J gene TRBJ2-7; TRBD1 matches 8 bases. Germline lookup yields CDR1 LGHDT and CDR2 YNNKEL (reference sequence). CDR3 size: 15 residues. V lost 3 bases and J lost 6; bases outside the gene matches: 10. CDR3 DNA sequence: TGTGCCAGCAGCCAGCAGGTTGACAGGGGCCGCGAGCAGTACTTC. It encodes CASSQQVDRGREQYF.

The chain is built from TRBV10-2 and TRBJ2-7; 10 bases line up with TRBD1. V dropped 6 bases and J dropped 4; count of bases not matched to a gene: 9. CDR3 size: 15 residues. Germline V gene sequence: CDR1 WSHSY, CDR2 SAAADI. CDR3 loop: CASRTQRQGAYEQYF. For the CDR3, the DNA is TGCGCCAGCAGGACCCAGAGACAGGGGGCTTACGAGCAGTACTTC.

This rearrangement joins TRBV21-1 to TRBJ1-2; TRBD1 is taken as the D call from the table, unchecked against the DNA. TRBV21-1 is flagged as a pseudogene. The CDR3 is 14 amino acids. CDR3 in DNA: TGTGCCGTCCCTCACGGACAGCCTAACTATGGCTACACCTTC. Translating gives CAVPHGQPNYGYTF.

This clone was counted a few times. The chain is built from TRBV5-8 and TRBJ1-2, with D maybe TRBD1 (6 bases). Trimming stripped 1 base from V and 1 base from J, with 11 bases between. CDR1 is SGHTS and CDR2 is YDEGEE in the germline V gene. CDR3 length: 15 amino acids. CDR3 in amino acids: CASSLRQGRNYGYTF. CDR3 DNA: TGTGCCAGCAGCTTGAGGCAGGGGCGTAACTATGGCTACACCTTC.

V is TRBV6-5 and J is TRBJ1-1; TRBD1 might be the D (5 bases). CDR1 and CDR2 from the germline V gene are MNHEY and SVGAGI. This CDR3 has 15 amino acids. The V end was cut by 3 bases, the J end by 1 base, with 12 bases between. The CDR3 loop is CASSYAGTGNTEAFF. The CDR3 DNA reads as TGTGCCAGCAGTTATGCTGGGACGGGGAACACTGAAGCTTTCTTT.

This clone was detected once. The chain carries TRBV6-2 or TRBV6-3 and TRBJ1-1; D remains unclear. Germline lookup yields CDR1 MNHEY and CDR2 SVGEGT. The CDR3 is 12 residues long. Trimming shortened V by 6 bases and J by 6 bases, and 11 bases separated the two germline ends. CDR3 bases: TGTGCCAGCAGCCATCTATACGCTGAAGCTTTCTTT. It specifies CASSHLYAEAFF.

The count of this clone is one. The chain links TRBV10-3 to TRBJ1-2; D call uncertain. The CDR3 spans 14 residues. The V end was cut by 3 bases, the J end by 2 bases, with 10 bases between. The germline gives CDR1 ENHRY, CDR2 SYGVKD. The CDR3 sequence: CAISDQDVNYGYTF. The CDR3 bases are TGTGCCATCAGTGATCAGGATGTGAACTATGGCTACACCTTC.

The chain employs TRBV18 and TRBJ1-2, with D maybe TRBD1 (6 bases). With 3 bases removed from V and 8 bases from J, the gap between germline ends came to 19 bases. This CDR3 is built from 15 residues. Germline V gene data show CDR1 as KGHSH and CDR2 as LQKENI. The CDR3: CASSPPLGGAGGYTF. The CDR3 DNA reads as TGTGCCAGCTCACCCCCCCTCGGGGGCGCCGGCGGCTACACCTTC. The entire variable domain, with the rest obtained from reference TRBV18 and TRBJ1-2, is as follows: NAGVMQNPRHLVRRRGQEARLRCSPMKGHSHVYWYRQLPEEGLKFMVYLQKENIIDESGMPKERFSAEFPKEGPSILRIQQVVRGDSAAYFCASSPPLGGAGGYTFGSGTRLTVV.

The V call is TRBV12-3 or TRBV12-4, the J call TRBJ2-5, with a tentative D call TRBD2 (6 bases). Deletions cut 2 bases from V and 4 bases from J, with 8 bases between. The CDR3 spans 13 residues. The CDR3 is CASSLRRGETQYF. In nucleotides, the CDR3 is TGTGCCAGCAGTTTAAGGCGGGGAGAGACCCAGTACTTC.

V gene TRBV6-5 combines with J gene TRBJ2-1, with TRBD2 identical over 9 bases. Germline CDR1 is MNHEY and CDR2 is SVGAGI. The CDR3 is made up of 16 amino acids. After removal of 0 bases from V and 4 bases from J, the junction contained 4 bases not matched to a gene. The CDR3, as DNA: TGTGCCAGCAGTTACTCGGGCGGGAGGGCTTACAATGAGCAGTTCTTC. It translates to CASSYSGGRAYNEQFF.